This is a list of T cell receptor beta chains from one sample in a study of T cell changes during pregnancy in multiple sclerosis. The assay was immunoSEQ multiplex PCR, and TCRdb's table has in-frame clones only and misses some. The sample yields 33,000 or so clones, about 91% seen once. Material: CD8+ T cells from peripheral blood mononuclear cells, obtained in the second trimester of pregnancy. All receptors derive from a female donor with multiple sclerosis, enrolled in a pregnancy study. CDR3s include the opening cysteine and the closing phenylalanine or tryptophan. The D gene is left open where the match is weak. The size entry is marked missing in some rows and otherwise reads once, few, many or a size class.

TRBJ2-3	.	TRBV4-3	.	CASSRWEDRDSTQYF	TGCGCCAGCAGCCGTTGGGAGGACCGAGACAGTACGCAGTATTTT
TRBJ2-7	TRBD1	TRBV7-6	.	CASSLVPPRQGEYYEQYF	TGTGCCAGCAGCTTAGTACCTCCCAGACAGGGAGAGTACTACGAGCAGTACTTC
TRBJ1-1	TRBD1	TRBV28	.	CASGRRGRDTEAFF	TGTGCCAGCGGAAGGAGGGGGCGGGACACTGAAGCTTTCTTT
TRBJ1-3	.	TRBV11-2	.	CASSLALSAGAGNTIYF	TGTGCCAGCAGCTTAGCGCTCTCGGCAGGGGCTGGAAACACCATATATTTT
TRBJ2-1	.	TRBV6-4	few	CASSDSGQDHNEQFF	TGTGCCAGCAGTGACTCGGGGCAGGACCACAATGAGCAGTTCTTC
TRBJ2-1	TRBD2	TRBV7-8	once	CASSSGLAGVYNEQFF	TGTGCCAGCAGCTCGGGACTAGCGGGAGTCTACAATGAGCAGTTCTTC
TRBJ1-3	.	TRBV13	.	CASSLGRVRSGNTIYF	TGTGCCAGCAGCTTAGGCCGGGTTCGTTCAGGAAACACCATATATTTT
TRBJ1-2	.	TRBV6-1	.	CASSEATVRYGYTF	TGTGCCAGCAGTGAAGCGACAGTTCGGTATGGCTACACCTTC
TRBJ2-2	.	TRBV4-1	.	CASSQSSGNTGELFF	TGCGCCAGCAGCCAATCCAGCGGGAACACCGGGGAGCTGTTTTTT
TRBJ2-7	TRBD2	TRBV6-5	.	CASSYSSGLAYEQYF	TGTGCCAGCAGTTACTCCTCGGGACTAGCCTACGAGCAGTACTTC
TRBJ2-6	TRBD1	TRBV29-1	.	CSVSGGESSGANVLTF	TGCAGCGTCTCAGGGGGAGAAAGCTCTGGGGCCAACGTCCTGACTTTC
TRBJ1-1	TRBD1	TRBV19	.	CASGQGDAEAFF	TGTGCCAGTGGACAGGGGGACGCTGAAGCTTTCTTT
TRBJ2-1	.	TRBV7-9	.	CASSPMWGDEQFF	TGTGCCAGCAGCCCCATGTGGGGCGATGAGCAGTTCTTC
TRBJ2-2	TRBD1	TRBV19	.	CASSIGRDRGTGELFF	TGTGCCAGTAGTATAGGGCGGGACAGGGGGACCGGGGAGCTGTTTTTT
TRBJ2-1	TRBD1	TRBV4-3	.	CASSFRTGDKFF	TGCGCCAGCAGCTTTCGGACAGGGGACAAGTTCTTC
TRBJ1-1	.	TRBV5-4	few	CASSLLDMNTEAFF	TGTGCCAGCAGCTTGCTCGACATGAACACTGAAGCTTTCTTT